These 24 T cell receptor beta chains came from one sample sequenced in a study of response to subunit inactivated influenza vaccine. TCRdb recomputed calls from the RT-PCR reads with MiXCR, one row per CDR3 protein. The sample contains roughly 710,000 distinct CDR3 sequences, 13% to 15% of which appear only once. The source was PBMCs from blood, collected 14 days before vaccination. The source of these receptors is a middle-aged man who received an inactivated influenza vaccine.

This clonotype was counted only a few times. V gene TRBV11-2 combines with J gene TRBJ1-2; tentative D call: TRBD1 (6 bases). V shed 0 bases and J shed 7 bases, with 21 bases lying between them. The CDR3 runs 17 residues. Germline V gene sequence: CDR1 SGHAT, CDR2 FQNNGV. The CDR3 is CASSLEIALGGQRGYTF. The CDR3 DNA follows: TGTGCCAGCAGCTTAGAGATCGCCCTAGGGGGGCAACGTGGCTACACCTTC.

The chain uses TRBV10-3 and TRBJ2-5, with 9 nucleotides matching TRBD1. J was trimmed by 0 bases and V by 2 bases; bases with no gene match: 4. This CDR3 comprises 16 residues. Germline-derived CDR1 and CDR2 are ENHRY and SYGVKD. CDR3 amino acids: CAISETGTGYQETQYF. CDR3 nucleotide sequence: TGTGCCATCAGTGAGACCGGGACAGGGTACCAAGAGACCCAGTACTTC.

This clonotype was detected only a few times. V and J are TRBV3-1 and TRBJ1-1, with D possibly matching TRBD1 (5 bases). CDR3 length equals 14 residues. Trimming shortened V by 1 base and J by 6 bases, and 12 bases separated the two germline ends. Germline values: CDR1 LGHDT, CDR2 YNNKEL (reference sequence). The DNA of the CDR3 is TGTGCCAGCAGCCAAGTACGCGGGGCAGCTGAAGCTTTCTTT. Translating gives CASSQVRGAAEAFF.

The chain uses TRBV9 and TRBJ2-1; D call uncertain. Germline lookup yields CDR1 SGDLS and CDR2 YYNGEE. V was pared by 0 bases and J by 4 bases, with 5 bases between. The length of the CDR3 is 13 residues. The CDR3 sequence is CASSVDQYNEQFF. CDR3 nucleotide sequence: TGTGCCAGCAGCGTAGATCAGTACAATGAGCAGTTCTTC.

The chain recombines TRBV20-1 with TRBJ2-7; D perhaps matches TRBD2 (6 bases). Germline values: CDR1 DFQATT, CDR2 SNEGSKA (reference sequence). The CDR3 loop spans 16 amino acids. Trimming shortened V by 2 bases and J by 3 bases, and 20 bases separated the two germline ends. The CDR3 DNA follows: TGCAGTGCTAGACCCCGGGACTTCCAACCCAACTACGAGCAGTACTTC. It translates to CSARPRDFQPNYEQYF.

This clonotype was detected a few times. The chain uses TRBV18 and TRBJ2-7, with D possibly matching TRBD1 (5 bases). The V end was cut by 4 bases, the J end by 0 bases, with 13 bases between. There are 15 residues in the CDR3. Germline CDR1 KGHSH, CDR2 LQKENI. DNA for the CDR3: TGTGCCAGCTCACTACTACAGACAGACTCCTACGAGCAGTACTTC. It encodes CASSLLQTDSYEQYF.

In its sample, this clonotype was seen many times. The chain combines TRBV12-3 or TRBV12-4 with TRBJ2-7; 12 bases are shared with TRBD1. J lost 2 bases, V lost 5 bases, and 4 bases had no gene match. The CDR3 is 15 amino acids. The CDR3 sequence is CASSPGTGGTYEQYF. CDR3 nucleotide sequence: TGTGCCAGCAGTCCTGGGACAGGGGGCACCTACGAGCAGTACTTC.

The chain recombines TRBV9 with TRBJ2-1; the D call may be TRBD1 or TRBD2 (5 bases each). V dropped 3 bases and J dropped 6 bases, with 16 bases sitting between them. This CDR3 has 15 residues. The germline V gene encodes CDR1 SGDLS and CDR2 YYNGEE. CDR3 sequence reads: CASSGPGTPGNEQFF. CDR3 bases: TGTGCCAGCAGCGGCCCCGGGACGCCTGGCAATGAGCAGTTCTTC.

This chain connects TRBV5-6 to TRBJ2-5, with D possibly TRBD1 on 5 matching bases. The V and J ends lost 2 bases and 5 bases respectively, with 10 bases between them. The CDR3 length is 13 residues. Per the germline V gene, CDR1 is SGHDT and CDR2 is YYEEEE. The DNA of the CDR3 is TGTGCCAGCAGCTTTCCCCAGGGTGAGACCCAGTACTTC. Its translation: CASSFPQGETQYF.

The rearrangement links TRBV10-3 to TRBJ2-7; TRBD1 aligns across 7 bases. Germline V gene sequence: CDR1 ENHRY, CDR2 SYGVKD. The CDR3 extends over 15 amino acids. The trim removed 3 bases at V and 0 bases at J, leaving 5 bases unmatched. CDR3 in amino acids: CAISDGAGGSYEQYF. For the CDR3, the DNA is TGTGCCATCAGTGACGGGGCAGGGGGCTCCTACGAGCAGTACTTC.

The chain employs TRBV18 and TRBJ1-5; possible D gene TRBD1, 5 bases. From germline, CDR1 is KGHSH and CDR2 LQKENI. V was cut by 5 bases and J by 6 bases, with 11 bases left in between. The CDR3 covers 13 residues. DNA for the CDR3: TGTGCCAGCTCAGAGGGGCACGGTCAGCCCCAGCATTTT. It translates to CASSEGHGQPQHF.

The chain links TRBV10-3 to TRBJ2-1; D uncertain. The length of the CDR3 is 13 residues. Germline lookup yields CDR1 ENHRY and CDR2 SYGVKD. Trimming pared 8 bases from V and 5 bases from J, leaving 13 bases between. The CDR3 spells CAIHEALDNEQFF. As DNA, the CDR3 is TGTGCCATCCATGAGGCCCTCGACAATGAGCAGTTCTTC.

The chain recombines TRBV7-2 with TRBJ1-1; D is ambiguous. Germline CDR1 reads SGHTA; CDR2 reads FQGNSA. The V end lost 0 bases, the J end lost 1 base, and 9 bases lay between the germline ends. This CDR3 contains 15 residues. The DNA for the CDR3 is TGTGCCAGCAGCTTAGCCCTCCGGAGGAACACTGAAGCTTTCTTT. Its protein product is CASSLALRRNTEAFF.

This sequence joins TRBV7-9 and TRBJ2-1, with 7 bases lining up with TRBD2. The V segment lost 6 bases and the J segment 5 bases; nucleotides outside the gene matches: 13. This CDR3 region has 16 residues. Germline V CDR1 and CDR2: SEHNR, FQNEAQ (reference sequence). For the CDR3, the DNA is TGTGCCAGCAGTCAACCAGCGGGACGTCTAAACAATGAGCAGTTCTTC. This sequence encodes CASSQPAGRLNNEQFF.

This clonotype was found many times. J is TRBJ1-2 and V is TRBV7-8; D ambiguous. Between the trimmed V and J ends, which lost 4 bases and 2 bases, there was a span of 2 bases. CDR1 is SGHVS and CDR2 is FQNEAQ in the germline V gene. This CDR3 has 11 residues. The CDR3 nucleotides are TGTGCCAGCAGCTCCAACTATGGCTACACCTTC. It encodes CASSSNYGYTF.

This clonotype was seen a few times. This chain joins TRBV5-6 and TRBJ2-7; 10 bases map to TRBD1. CDR3 length: 16 amino acids. With 1 base clipped from V and 3 bases from J, the junction kept 7 bases outside the gene matches. Looked up from germline, CDR1 is SGHDT and CDR2 is YYEEEE. CDR3 sequence reads: CASSLNTDRGFYEQYF. Here the CDR3 DNA reads TGTGCCAGCAGCTTGAACACGGACAGGGGGTTCTACGAGCAGTACTTC.

This clonotype occurred many times. This rearrangement joins TRBV5-1 to TRBJ2-2, with D tentatively TRBD1 (6 bases). Looked up from germline, CDR1 is SGHRS and CDR2 is YFSETQ. V was cut by 4 bases and J by 8 bases, with 21 bases left in between. This CDR3 comprises 16 residues. This chain's CDR3 is CASSQAPGQGVGELFF. Here the CDR3 DNA reads TGCGCCAGCAGCCAGGCCCCGGGACAAGGTGTAGGGGAGCTGTTTTTT.

This clonotype has a count of ten or more. V and J are TRBV12-3 or TRBV12-4 and TRBJ1-2, with 7 bases lining up with TRBD1. The CDR3 is 16 amino acids. V was clipped by 6 bases and J by 0 bases; unmatched bases: 10. DNA of the CDR3: TGTGCCAGCAGACCAACAGGGGCTCGAGCTAACTATGGCTACACCTTC. Residues: CASRPTGARANYGYTF.

This clonotype occurred a few times. This sequence joins TRBV6-2 or TRBV6-3 and TRBJ2-1; 10 bases are a match to TRBD2. Losses at the gene ends were 5 bases for V and 2 bases for J; bases not matched to a gene: 6. This CDR3 contains 16 residues. Per the germline V gene, CDR1 is MNHEY and CDR2 is SVGEGT. The CDR3 DNA reads as TGTGCCAGCAGTACCTCTAGCGGGGGCACCTACAATGAGCAGTTCTTC. It codes for CASSTSSGGTYNEQFF.

This clonotype was recorded at least ten times. Mismatch with germline at one junction end may stem from a read error. The gene calls are TRBV4-2 and TRBJ2-1, with a possible D match to TRBD2 (6 bases). Germline V gene lookup returns CDR1 LGHNA and CDR2 YNFKEQ. There are 16 residues in the CDR3. The CDR3 loop is CASSQDLAGTYNEQFF. DNA of the CDR3: TGCGCCAGCAGCCAAGATCTCGCGGGAACCTACAATGAGCAGTTCTTC.

The sample holds many counts of this clonotype. The V and J genes are TRBV28 and TRBJ1-1; weak D call: TRBD1 (6 bases). Trimming shortened V by 1 base and J by 5 bases, and 14 bases separated the two germline ends. Germline assignment: CDR1 MDHEN and CDR2 SYDVKM. This CDR3 comprises 15 residues. CDR3 bases: TGTGCCAGCAGTTTATTTGGGGAGGGGGAGACTGAAGCTTTCTTT. It translates to CASSLFGEGETEAFF.

This clonotype turned up a few times. This sequence joins TRBV10-1 and TRBJ2-3, with D unresolved. Between the trimmed V and J ends, which lost 2 bases and 2 bases, there was a span of 11 bases. The CDR3 sequence is 15 residues long. CDR1 WNHNN and CDR2 SYGVQD come from the germline V gene (reference sequence). This CDR3 reads CASSEGPYLTDTQYF. DNA of the CDR3: TGCGCCAGCAGTGAGGGACCATACCTCACAGATACGCAGTATTTT.

This chain joins TRBV12-3 or TRBV12-4 and TRBJ2-1; TRBD1 aligns across 8 bases. This CDR3 has 14 residues. After removal of 5 bases from V and 6 bases from J, the junction contained 6 bases not matched to a gene. In DNA form, the CDR3 reads TGTGCCAGCAGTGCCCTCACAGGGGGCAATGAGCAGTTCTTC. Its protein is CASSALTGGNEQFF.

In its sample, this clonotype was seen many times. The chain links TRBV4-2 to TRBJ2-7; D not resolved. The germline gives CDR1 LGHNA, CDR2 YNFKEQ. CDR3 length: 13 residues. The V end was cut by 1 base, the J end by 0 bases, with 4 bases between. Written as DNA, the CDR3 is TGTGCCAGCAGCCAAGGGTTCTCCTACGAGCAGTACTTC. Its protein product is CASSQGFSYEQYF.